This T cell receptor (beta chain) was obtained from a study of identical twins. The ends lost 2 bases at V and 2 bases at J; junction bases unmatched: 13. This CDR3 spans 18 amino acids. The germline gives CDR1 WNHNN, CDR2 SYGVQD (reference sequence). TCRdb passed the 5' RACE reads through MiXCR, listing each CDR3 protein once. The table lists about 240,000 distinct CDR3 sequences, roughly 12% of them singletons. In regard to this clonotype: Its matching antigen is unknown.

General study points: For zero-insertion analyses, partial confounding could come from invariant MAIT and iNKT cells. Those out-of-frame alpha sequences shared by twins showed an excess of low generation probability. Fewer insertions marked abundant cord blood beta clonotypes; young adult naive trended weakly, memory not at all. Its conclusions, products of cross-sectional statistical analysis, did not come from following the same donors.

This sample was also put to use in a study of yellow fever vaccine responses in identical twins.

The clonotype comes from a woman aged 18-29 years in good health. Material: memory (CD45RO+) T cells sorted from blood. This chain connects TRBV10-1 to TRBJ2-3, with 7 bases matching TRBD1. The CDR3 reads CASSEDREGSFLTDTQYF. CDR3 nucleotide sequence: TGCGCCAGCAGTGAGGACAGGGAAGGGTCCTTTCTCACAGATACGCAGTATTTT.